This T cell receptor (beta chain) was sequenced for a study of T cells after yellow fever vaccination. Germline assignment: CDR1 MGHRA and CDR2 YSYEKL. Deletions cut 3 bases from V and 2 bases from J, with 11 bases between. The CDR3 is made up of 14 amino acids. TCRdb fed the 5' RACE reads into MiXCR, producing one record per CDR3 protein. The sample consists of hundreds of thousands of distinct CDR3 sequences, just over 20% of them appearing once. The receptor's source is a man in his late teens or twenties who received the YFV17D yellow fever vaccine. The source material was PBMCs, sampled roughly 20 days after the first yellow fever vaccination. The chain has TRBV4-1 and TRBJ2-7; D might be TRBD1 (5 bases). The CDR3 sequence is CASSHNDRTYEQYV. CDR3 DNA: TGCGCCAGCAGCCATAATGACAGAACCTACGAGCAGTACGTC.